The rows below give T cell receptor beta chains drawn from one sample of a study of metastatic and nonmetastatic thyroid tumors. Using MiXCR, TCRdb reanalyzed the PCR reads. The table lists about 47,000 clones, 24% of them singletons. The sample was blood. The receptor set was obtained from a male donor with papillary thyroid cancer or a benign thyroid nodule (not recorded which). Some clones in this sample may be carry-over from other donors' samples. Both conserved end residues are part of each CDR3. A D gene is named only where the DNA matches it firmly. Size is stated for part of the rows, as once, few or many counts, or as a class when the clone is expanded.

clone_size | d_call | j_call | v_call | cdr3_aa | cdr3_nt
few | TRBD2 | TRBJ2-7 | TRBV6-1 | CASSSGPYEQYF | TGTGCCAGTTCTAGCGGACCCTACGAGCAGTACTTC
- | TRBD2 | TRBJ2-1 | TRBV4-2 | CASSQEVAGGFNEQFF | TGTGCCAGCAGCCAAGAGGTAGCGGGGGGTTTCAATGAGCAGTTCTTC
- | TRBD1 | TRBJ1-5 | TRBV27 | CASSLTSLAGGFQPQHF | TGTGCCAGCAGTTTAACTAGTCTAGCAGGGGGTTTTCAGCCCCAGCATTTT
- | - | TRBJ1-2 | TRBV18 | CASSPGGTGGYTF | TGTGCCAGCTCACCAGGGGGTACCGGTGGCTACACCTTC
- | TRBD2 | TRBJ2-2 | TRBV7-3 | CTSSPGLAGWTGELFF | TGTACCAGCAGCCCCGGACTAGCGGGGTGGACCGGGGAGCTGTTTTTT
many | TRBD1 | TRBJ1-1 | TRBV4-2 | CASSQDITGVATEAFF | TGTGCCAGCAGCCAAGATATAACAGGGGTGGCCACTGAAGCTTTCTTT
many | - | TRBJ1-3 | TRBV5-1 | CASSPDTSGNTIYF | TGCGCCAGCAGCCCCGATACCTCTGGAAACACCATATATTTT
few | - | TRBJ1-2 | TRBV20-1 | CSARVDSLIYGYTF | TGCAGTGCTAGAGTTGACAGTTTAATCTATGGCTACACCTTC
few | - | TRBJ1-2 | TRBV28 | CASSHRPRGGGNYGYTF | TGTGCCAGCAGTCACCGTCCGAGGGGGGGAGGGAACTATGGCTACACCTTC
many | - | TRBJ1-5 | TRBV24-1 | CATSDFTAVRPQHF | TGTGCCACCAGTGATTTTACCGCGGTAAGGCCCCAGCATTTT
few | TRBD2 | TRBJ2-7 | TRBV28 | CASSSLTPGTSGRHSYEQYF | TGTGCCAGCAGTTCGCTAACCCCCGGGACTAGCGGGAGGCATTCCTACGAGCAGTACTTC
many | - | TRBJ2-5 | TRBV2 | CASSDPSKTQYF | TGTGCCAGCAGTGACCCCTCGAAGACCCAGTACTTC
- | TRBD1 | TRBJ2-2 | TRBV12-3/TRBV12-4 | CASSPWTGVTGELFF | TGTGCCAGCAGTCCCTGGACAGGAGTCACCGGTGAGCTGTTTTTT
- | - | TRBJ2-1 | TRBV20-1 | CSARDRGSDNEQFF | TGCAGTGCTAGAGATCGGGGATCGGACAATGAGCAGTTCTTC
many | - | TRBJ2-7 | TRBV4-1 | CASSQELAEIYEQYF | TGCGCCAGCAGCCAAGAATTAGCGGAGATTTACGAGCAGTACTTC
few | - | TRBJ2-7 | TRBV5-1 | CASSPAAYEQYF | TGCGCCAGCAGCCCGGCTGCCTACGAGCAGTACTTC
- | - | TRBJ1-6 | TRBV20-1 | CSAPPGEGTYNSPLHF | TGCAGTGCCCCTCCAGGGGAGGGAACCTATAATTCACCCCTCCACTTT
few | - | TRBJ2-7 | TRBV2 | CASRDSGESYEQYF | TGTGCCAGCAGGGATAGCGGAGAGTCCTACGAGCAGTACTTC
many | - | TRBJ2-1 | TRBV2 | CASSNGYNEQFF | TGTGCCAGCAGTAACGGCTACAATGAGCAGTTCTTC
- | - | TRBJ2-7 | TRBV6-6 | CASSYDLERSRYEQYF | TGTGCCAGCAGTTACGATCTCGAGCGGAGCCGGTACGAGCAGTACTTC